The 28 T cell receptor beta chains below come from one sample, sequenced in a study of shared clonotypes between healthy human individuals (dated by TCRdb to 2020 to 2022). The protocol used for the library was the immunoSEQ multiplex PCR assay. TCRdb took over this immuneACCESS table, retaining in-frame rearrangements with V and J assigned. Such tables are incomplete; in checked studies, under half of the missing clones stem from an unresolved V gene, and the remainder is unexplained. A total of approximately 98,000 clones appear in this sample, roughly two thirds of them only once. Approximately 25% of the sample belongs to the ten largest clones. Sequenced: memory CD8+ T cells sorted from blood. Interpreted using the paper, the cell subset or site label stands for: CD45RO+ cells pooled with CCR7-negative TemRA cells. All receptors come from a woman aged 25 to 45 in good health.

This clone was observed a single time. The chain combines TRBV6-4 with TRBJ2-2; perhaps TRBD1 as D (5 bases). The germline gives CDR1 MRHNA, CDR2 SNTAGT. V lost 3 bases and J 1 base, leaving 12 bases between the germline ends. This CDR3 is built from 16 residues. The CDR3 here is CASSEAHTGNTGELFF. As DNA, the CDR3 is TGTGCCAGCAGTGAAGCACACACAGGGAACACCGGGGAGCTGTTTTTT.

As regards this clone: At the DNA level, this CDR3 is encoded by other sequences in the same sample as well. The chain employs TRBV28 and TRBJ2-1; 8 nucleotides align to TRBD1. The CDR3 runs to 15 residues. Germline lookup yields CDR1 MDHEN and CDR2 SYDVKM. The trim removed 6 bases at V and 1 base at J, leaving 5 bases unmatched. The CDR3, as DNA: TGTGCCAGCAGCCCCACAGGGGGGTCCTACAATGAGCAGTTCTTC. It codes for CASSPTGGSYNEQFF.

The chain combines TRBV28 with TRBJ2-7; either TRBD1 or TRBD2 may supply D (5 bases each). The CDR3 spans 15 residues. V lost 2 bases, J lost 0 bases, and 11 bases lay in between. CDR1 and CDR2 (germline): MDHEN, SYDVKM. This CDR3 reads CASSLLGESSYEQYF. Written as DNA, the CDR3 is TGTGCCAGCAGTTTACTAGGGGAGAGCTCCTACGAGCAGTACTTC.

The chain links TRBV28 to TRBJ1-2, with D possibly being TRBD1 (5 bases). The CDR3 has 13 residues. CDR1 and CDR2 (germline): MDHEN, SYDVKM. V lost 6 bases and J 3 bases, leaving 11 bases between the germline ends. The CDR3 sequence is CASSERGYYGYTF. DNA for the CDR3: TGTGCCAGCAGCGAGAGGGGTTACTATGGCTACACCTTC.

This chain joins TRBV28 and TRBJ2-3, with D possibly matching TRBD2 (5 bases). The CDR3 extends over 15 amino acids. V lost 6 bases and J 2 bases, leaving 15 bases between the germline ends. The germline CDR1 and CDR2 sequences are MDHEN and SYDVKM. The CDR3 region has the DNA TGTGCCAGCAGCCATGCTGAGCGGACCACAGATACGCAGTATTTT. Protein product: CASSHAERTTDTQYF. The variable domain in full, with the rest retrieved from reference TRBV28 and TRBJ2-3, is DVKVTQSSRYLVKRTGEKVFLECVQDMDHENMFWYRQDPGLGLRLIYFSYDVKMKEKGDIPEGYSVSREKKERFSLILESASTNQTSMYLCASSHAERTTDTQYFGPGTRLTVL.

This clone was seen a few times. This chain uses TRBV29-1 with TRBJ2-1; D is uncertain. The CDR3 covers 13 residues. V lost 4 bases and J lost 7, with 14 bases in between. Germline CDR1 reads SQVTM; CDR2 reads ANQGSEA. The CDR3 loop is CSVAPEAGNEQFF. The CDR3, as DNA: TGCAGCGTTGCCCCCGAAGCTGGTAATGAGCAGTTCTTC.

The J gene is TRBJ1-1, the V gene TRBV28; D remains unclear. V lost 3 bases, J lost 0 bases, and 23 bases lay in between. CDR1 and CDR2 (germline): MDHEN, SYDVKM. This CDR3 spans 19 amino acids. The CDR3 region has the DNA TGTGCCAGCAGTTTTCCCCTTAGCAGACCCGGAGGCTTGAACACTGAAGCTTTCTTT. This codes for CASSFPLSRPGGLNTEAFF.

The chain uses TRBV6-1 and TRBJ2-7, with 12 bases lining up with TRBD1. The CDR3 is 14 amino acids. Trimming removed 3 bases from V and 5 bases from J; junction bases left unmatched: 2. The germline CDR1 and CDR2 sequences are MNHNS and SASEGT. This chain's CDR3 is CASSEGQGADEQYF. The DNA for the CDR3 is TGTGCCAGCAGTGAGGGACAGGGGGCCGACGAGCAGTACTTC.

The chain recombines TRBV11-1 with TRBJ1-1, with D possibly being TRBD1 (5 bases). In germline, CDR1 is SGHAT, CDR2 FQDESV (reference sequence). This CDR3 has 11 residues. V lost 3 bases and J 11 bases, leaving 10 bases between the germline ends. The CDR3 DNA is TGTGCCAGCAGCTTTGTAGGGGATGCTTTCTTT. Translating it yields CASSFVGDAFF.

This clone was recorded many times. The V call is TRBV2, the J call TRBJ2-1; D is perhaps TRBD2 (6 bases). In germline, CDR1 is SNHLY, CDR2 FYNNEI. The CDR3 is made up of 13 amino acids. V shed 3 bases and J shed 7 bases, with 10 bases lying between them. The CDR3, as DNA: TGTGCCAGCAGTGATGGAGGGGAAAATGAGCAGTTCTTC. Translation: CASSDGGENEQFF.

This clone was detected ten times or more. DNA for the CDR3: TGTGCCAGCTGCTCCCCGGTCCCCTACGAGCAGTACTTC. Translated: CASCSPVPYEQYF. The gene calls are TRBV2 and TRBJ2-5; no definite D call. The last part of the DNA fits TRBJ2-7 better; the J call may be wrong. The CDR3 consists of 13 residues. CDR1 and CDR2 (germline): SNHLY, FYNNEI.

The CDR3 is CASSFARTEAFF. CDR3 DNA sequence: TGTGCCAGCAGTTTTGCGAGGACTGAAGCTTTCTTT. This chain links TRBV28 with TRBJ1-1; D is unresolved. This CDR3 comprises 12 residues. The germline gives CDR1 MDHEN, CDR2 SYDVKM. V was shortened by 3 bases and J by 5 bases, with 7 bases between the two germline ends.

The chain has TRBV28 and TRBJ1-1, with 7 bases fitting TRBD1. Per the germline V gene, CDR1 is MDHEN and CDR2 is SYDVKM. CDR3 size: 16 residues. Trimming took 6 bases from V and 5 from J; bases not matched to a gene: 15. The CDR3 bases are TGTGCCAGCAGCTTTCCACGGACAGGCGGGATGACTGAAGCTTTCTTT. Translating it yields CASSFPRTGGMTEAFF.

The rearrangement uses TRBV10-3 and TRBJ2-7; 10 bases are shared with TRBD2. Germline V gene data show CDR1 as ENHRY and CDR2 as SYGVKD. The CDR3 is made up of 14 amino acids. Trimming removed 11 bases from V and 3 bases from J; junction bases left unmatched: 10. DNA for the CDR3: TGTGCCGCCTCTAGCGGGAGTCTCGGCTACGAGCAGTACTTC. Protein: CAASSGSLGYEQYF.

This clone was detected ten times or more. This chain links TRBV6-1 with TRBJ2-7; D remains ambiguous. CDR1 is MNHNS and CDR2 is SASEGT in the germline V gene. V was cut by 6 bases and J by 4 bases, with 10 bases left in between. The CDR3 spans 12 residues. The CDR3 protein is CASRVASYEQYF. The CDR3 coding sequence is TGTGCCAGCAGGGTTGCATCATACGAGCAGTACTTC.

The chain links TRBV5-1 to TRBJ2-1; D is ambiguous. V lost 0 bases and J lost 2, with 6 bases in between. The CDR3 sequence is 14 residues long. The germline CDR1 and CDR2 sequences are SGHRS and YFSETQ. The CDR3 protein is CASSLGYTYNEQFF. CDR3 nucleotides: TGCGCCAGCAGCTTGGGCTACACCTACAATGAGCAGTTCTTC.

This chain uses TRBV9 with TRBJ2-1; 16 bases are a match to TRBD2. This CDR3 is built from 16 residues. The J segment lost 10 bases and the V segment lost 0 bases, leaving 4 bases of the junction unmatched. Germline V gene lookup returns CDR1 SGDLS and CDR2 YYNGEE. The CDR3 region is CASSVAWGLAGGEQFF. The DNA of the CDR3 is TGTGCCAGCAGCGTAGCATGGGGACTAGCGGGAGGGGAGCAGTTCTTC. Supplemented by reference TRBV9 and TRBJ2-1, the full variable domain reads DSGVTQTPKHLITATGQRVTLRCSPRSGDLSVYWYQQSLDQGLQFLIQYYNGEERAKGNILERFSAQQFPDLHSELNLSSLELGDSALYFCASSVAWGLAGGEQFFGPGTRLTVL.

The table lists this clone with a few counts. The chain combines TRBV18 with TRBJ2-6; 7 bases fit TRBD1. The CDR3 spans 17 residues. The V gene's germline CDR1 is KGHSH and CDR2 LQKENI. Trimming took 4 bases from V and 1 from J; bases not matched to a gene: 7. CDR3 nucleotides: TGTGCCAGCTCACTGGGGACAGCCCCATCTGGGGCCAACGTCCTGACTTTC. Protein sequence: CASSLGTAPSGANVLTF.

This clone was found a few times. The CDR3 sequence is CASSWDLGTQGNTIYF. As DNA, the CDR3 is TGCGCCAGCAGCTGGGACCTTGGGACACAGGGAAACACCATATATTTT. This chain links TRBV5-1 with TRBJ1-3, with D possibly being TRBD1 (6 bases). The CDR3 runs 16 residues. Germline lookup yields CDR1 SGHRS and CDR2 YFSETQ. The V end was cut by 3 bases, the J end by 4 bases, with 17 bases between.

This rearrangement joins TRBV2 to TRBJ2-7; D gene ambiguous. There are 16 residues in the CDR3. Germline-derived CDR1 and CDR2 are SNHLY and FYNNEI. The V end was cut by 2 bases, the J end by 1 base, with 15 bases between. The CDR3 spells CASSEWIGRKSYEQYF. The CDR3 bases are TGTGCCAGCAGTGAATGGATTGGCAGGAAATCCTACGAGCAGTACTTC.

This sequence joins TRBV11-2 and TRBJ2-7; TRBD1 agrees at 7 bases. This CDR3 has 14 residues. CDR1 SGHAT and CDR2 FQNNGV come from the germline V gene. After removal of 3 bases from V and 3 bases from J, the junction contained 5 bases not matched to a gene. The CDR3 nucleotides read TGTGCCAGCAGCTTTACAGGGGTCAGCTACGAGCAGTACTTC. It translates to CASSFTGVSYEQYF.

DNA of the CDR3: TGTGCCAGCAGTGAAGCGCAGGGGGCTAAGTCCGAGCAGTACTTC. Translating it yields CASSEAQGAKSEQYF. This sequence joins TRBV2 and TRBJ2-7; 8 bases are a match to TRBD1. The CDR3 has 15 residues. The trim removed 0 bases at V and 6 bases at J, leaving 7 bases unmatched. Germline lookup yields CDR1 SNHLY and CDR2 FYNNEI.

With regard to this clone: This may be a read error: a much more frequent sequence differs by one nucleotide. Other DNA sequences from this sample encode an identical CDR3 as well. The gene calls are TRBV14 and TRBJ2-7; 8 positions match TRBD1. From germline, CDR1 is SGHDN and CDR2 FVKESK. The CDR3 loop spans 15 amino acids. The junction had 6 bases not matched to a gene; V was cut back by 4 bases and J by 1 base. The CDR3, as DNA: TGTGCCAGCAGCCTACGCGACAGGGGATCCTACGAGCAGTACTTC. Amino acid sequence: CASSLRDRGSYEQYF.

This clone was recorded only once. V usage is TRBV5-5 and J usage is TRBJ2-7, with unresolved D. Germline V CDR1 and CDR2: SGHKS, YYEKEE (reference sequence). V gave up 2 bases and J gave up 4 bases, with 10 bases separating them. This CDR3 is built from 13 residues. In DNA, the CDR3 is TGTGCCAGCAGCTTTGACAACCGTTACGAGCAGTACTTC. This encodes CASSFDNRYEQYF.

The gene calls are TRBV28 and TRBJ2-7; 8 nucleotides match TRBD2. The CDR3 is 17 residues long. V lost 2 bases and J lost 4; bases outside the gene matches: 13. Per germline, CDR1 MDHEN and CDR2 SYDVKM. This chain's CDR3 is CASSLNLKTSATYEQYF. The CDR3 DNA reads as TGTGCCAGCAGTTTAAATCTAAAGACTAGCGCTACTTACGAGCAGTACTTC.

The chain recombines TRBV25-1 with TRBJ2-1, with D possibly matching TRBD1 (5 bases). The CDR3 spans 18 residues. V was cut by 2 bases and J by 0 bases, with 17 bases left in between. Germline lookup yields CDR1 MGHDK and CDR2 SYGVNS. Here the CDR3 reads CASSEPRLQESSYNEQFF. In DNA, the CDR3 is TGTGCCAGCAGTGAACCCCGTTTACAGGAGAGCTCCTACAATGAGCAGTTCTTC.

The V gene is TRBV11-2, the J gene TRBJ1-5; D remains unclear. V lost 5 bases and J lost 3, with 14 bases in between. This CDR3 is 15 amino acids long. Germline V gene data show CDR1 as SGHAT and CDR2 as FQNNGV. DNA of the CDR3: TGTGCCAGCAGCCCCACGAGCGAATACAATCAGCCCCAGCATTTT. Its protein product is CASSPTSEYNQPQHF.

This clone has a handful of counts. The CDR3, as DNA: TGTGCCAGCAGCGAGGGACAGGGGGCAGGTCAGCCCCAGCATTTT. Its translation is CASSEGQGAGQPQHF. The J gene is TRBJ1-5, the V gene TRBV6-4; 12 nucleotides match TRBD1. V was pared by 6 bases and J by 6 bases, with 6 bases of the junction left unmatched. The CDR3 is made up of 15 amino acids. CDR1 MRHNA and CDR2 SNTAGT come from the germline V gene.